One and the same sample provided the 21 T cell receptor beta chains below, sequenced in a study of cytomegalovirus exposure and HLA in healthy donors. PCR used 60 Vbeta primers and 13 Jbeta primers. Using immunoSEQ multiplex PCR, the repertoire was profiled, and TCRdb retains in-frame clones only, with some absent. Here the sample spans 110,000 to 150,000 clones, approximately 82% being singletons. Input material: PBMCs. The receptors stem from a woman aged 60 to 75 in good health and CMV-seropositive.

This chain connects TRBV5-4 to TRBJ1-2; D is unclear. Trimming cost V 1 base and J 9 bases, with 7 bases left between them. Germline CDR1 is SGHNT and CDR2 is YYREEE (reference sequence). The CDR3 runs to 11 residues. The CDR3 loop reads CASSLTERYTF. The DNA of the CDR3 is TGTGCCAGCAGCTTGACAGAACGCTACACCTTC.

The rearrangement links TRBV7-2 to TRBJ2-3, with D possibly matching TRBD1 (6 bases). Germline V gives CDR1 SGHTA, CDR2 FQGNSA. Trimming took off 1 base at V and 2 bases at J, with 13 bases between the two ends. The length of the CDR3 is 16 residues. CDR3 sequence reads: CASSLGDRLTTDTQYF. As DNA, the CDR3 is TGTGCCAGCAGCTTAGGAGACAGGCTGACCACAGATACGCAGTATTTT.

The V call is TRBV4-2, the J call TRBJ2-7, with D perhaps matching TRBD1 (6 bases). The length of the CDR3 is 14 residues. Trimming pared 3 bases from V and 6 bases from J, leaving 15 bases between. CDR1 and CDR2 (germline): LGHNA, YNFKEQ. This CDR3 is CASSHEVEQGEQYF. CDR3 sequence (DNA): TGTGCCAGCAGCCACGAAGTGGAACAGGGCGAGCAGTACTTC.

This clone showed up just a few times. The V gene is TRBV28, the J gene TRBJ2-3; 14 bases are a match to TRBD2. The CDR3 extends over 16 amino acids. The V and J ends lost 5 bases and 5 bases, in that order; junction bases with no gene match: 6. Germline V gene data show CDR1 as MDHEN and CDR2 as SYDVKM. CDR3 protein: CASSLLGTSGRDTQYF. In DNA form, the CDR3 reads TGTGCCAGCAGTCTTCTCGGGACTAGCGGGAGAGATACGCAGTATTTT.

CDR3: CASTIAGPSYEQYF. In DNA, the CDR3 is TGTGCCAGCACTATTGCGGGGCCATCCTACGAGCAGTACTTC. This sequence joins TRBV5-5 and TRBJ2-7; D might be TRBD2 (6 bases). From germline, CDR1 is SGHKS and CDR2 YYEKEE (reference sequence). This CDR3 has 14 residues. V lost 6 bases, J lost 1 base, and 14 bases lay in between.

The V call is TRBV15, the J call TRBJ2-5; 11 nucleotides align to TRBD2. The CDR3 covers 16 residues. V lost 0 bases to trimming and J lost 5 bases; unmatched junction nucleotides: 5. The germline V gene encodes CDR1 LNHNV and CDR2 YYDKDF (reference sequence). The CDR3 nucleotides read TGTGCCACCAGCAGAGAGGCTAGCGGGAGGAGGGAGACCCAGTACTTC. This sequence encodes CATSREASGRRETQYF.

The chain couples TRBV7-6 to TRBJ2-6; 8 nucleotides match TRBD2. This CDR3 region has 18 residues. CDR1 SGHVS and CDR2 FNYEAQ come from the germline V gene. V trimming: 3 bases; J trimming: 0 bases; junction bases outside the gene matches: 7. The CDR3: CASSLRLAPSSGANVLTF. Written as DNA, the CDR3 is TGTGCCAGCAGCTTGCGACTAGCGCCAAGCTCTGGGGCCAACGTCCTGACTTTC.

This clone was observed once. The chain links TRBV6-5 to TRBJ2-5; D is ambiguous. Trimming removed 4 bases at V and 7 bases at J, with 19 bases between. The CDR3 contains 15 residues. The germline CDR1 and CDR2 sequences are MNHEY and SVGAGI. CDR3 sequence (DNA): TGTGCCAGCAGTTCACCAGGCACTCCCAAGGCGACCCAGTACTTC. Translated: CASSSPGTPKATQYF.

In its sample, this clone was seen a few times. The chain combines TRBV25-1 with TRBJ2-3; 7 bases align to TRBD2. The CDR3 has 16 residues. After removal of 3 bases from V and 2 bases from J, the junction contained 8 bases not matched to a gene. Germline CDR1 MGHDK, CDR2 SYGVNS. CDR3 loop: CASSDLREGPTDTQYF. CDR3 DNA: TGTGCCAGCAGTGATCTCAGGGAGGGACCCACAGATACGCAGTATTTT.

The chain joins TRBV7-2 to TRBJ1-1; D gene ambiguous. Trimming pared 7 bases from V and 5 bases from J, leaving 14 bases between. The CDR3 has 13 amino acids. Per the germline V gene, CDR1 is SGHTA and CDR2 is FQGNSA. CDR3 coding DNA: TGTGCCAGCACCCTAGAGTTTGGAACTGAAGCTTTCTTT. Its protein is CASTLEFGTEAFF.

V gene TRBV5-1 combines with J gene TRBJ2-1; the match to TRBD1 covers 9 bases. The CDR3 contains 14 residues. Germline assignment: CDR1 SGHRS and CDR2 YFSETQ. The trim removed 4 bases at V and 5 bases at J, leaving 4 bases unmatched. CDR3 sequence reads: CASSPRDRDNEQFF. The DNA for the CDR3 is TGCGCCAGCAGCCCCCGGGACAGGGACAATGAGCAGTTCTTC. The whole variable domain, filled in from reference TRBV5-1 and TRBJ2-1, reads KAGVTQTPRYLIKTRGQQVTLSCSPISGHRSVSWYQQTPGQGLQFLFEYFSETQRNKGNFPGRFSGRQFSNSRSEMNVSTLELGDSALYLCASSPRDRDNEQFFGPGTRLTVL.

The rearrangement uses TRBV5-3 and TRBJ2-3, with a possible D match to TRBD2 (5 bases). TRBV5-3 is classed as an ORF, of uncertain function. Trimming removed 2 bases from V and 3 bases from J, with 13 bases in between. This CDR3 is built from 15 residues. The CDR3 loop is CARSFQRECTDTQYF. The CDR3 nucleotides read TGTGCCAGAAGCTTTCAAAGGGAGTGTACAGATACGCAGTATTTT.

The chain combines TRBV6-5 with TRBJ1-3; 7 bases agree with TRBD1. Germline assignment: CDR1 MNHEY and CDR2 SVGAGI. V lost 0 bases and J lost 9; bases outside the gene matches: 8. This CDR3 region has 15 residues. In DNA form, the CDR3 reads TGTGCCAGCAGTTACTCTCCCGGACAGGCGGCCACCATATATTTT. This sequence encodes CASSYSPGQAATIYF.

The rearrangement joins TRBV11-3 to TRBJ2-2; D possibly corresponds to TRBD2 (6 bases). Germline-derived CDR1 and CDR2 are SGHNT and YENEEA. Trimming pared 5 bases from V and 1 base from J, leaving 14 bases between. CDR3 size: 16 residues. The CDR3 region is CASSRRAGRNTGELFF. The DNA of the CDR3 is TGTGCCAGCAGCCGAAGGGCGGGACGGAACACCGGGGAGCTGTTTTTT.

The rearrangement links TRBV18 to TRBJ2-1, with D maybe TRBD2 (6 bases). Germline CDR1 KGHSH, CDR2 LQKENI. The CDR3 is 14 residues long. Trimming removed 3 bases at V and 8 bases at J, with 14 bases between. CDR3 coding DNA: TGTGCCAGCTCACCCCCTGGAGGGTCCGATGAGCAGTTCTTC. Its protein product is CASSPPGGSDEQFF.

The chain recombines TRBV30 with TRBJ1-5, with D perhaps TRBD1 (5 bases). The CDR3 has 15 residues. Germline CDR1 reads GTSNPN; CDR2 reads SVGIG (reference sequence). The V end lost 2 bases, the J end lost 11 bases, and 22 bases lay between the germline ends. As DNA, the CDR3 is TGTGCCTGGAGTTCGGACACGGCGAAGGATAGGGCCCAGCATTTT. It translates to CAWSSDTAKDRAQHF.

This clone has just one count. The V and J genes are TRBV28 and TRBJ1-5; possibly TRBD1 for D (5 bases). The germline CDR1 and CDR2 sequences are MDHEN and SYDVKM. The CDR3 contains 14 residues. The germline V and J ends were trimmed by 6 bases and 4 bases, with 13 bases remaining between them. Here the CDR3 DNA reads TGTGCCAGCAGCCAAAGGGGAAGGAATCAGCCCCAGCATTTT. Amino acid sequence: CASSQRGRNQPQHF.

The rearrangement joins TRBV4-1 to TRBJ2-7, with 11 positions matching TRBD2. With V trimmed by 4 bases and J by 2 bases, 7 bases remained unmatched. This CDR3 is built from 16 residues. Germline CDR1 and CDR2: MGHRA and YSYEKL. The chain's CDR3 is CASSPEGTSGTYEQYF. The CDR3, as DNA: TGCGCCAGCAGCCCAGAAGGGACTAGCGGAACCTACGAGCAGTACTTC.

V is TRBV6-1 and J is TRBJ2-7; D possibly corresponds to TRBD1 (6 bases). V lost 5 bases to trimming and J lost 3 bases, with 14 bases between them. The germline V gene has CDR1 MNHNS and CDR2 SASEGT. This CDR3 has 14 residues. CDR3 region: CASSPLTGSYEQYF. In DNA, the CDR3 is TGTGCCAGCAGTCCCCTGACAGGTAGCTACGAGCAGTACTTC.

This chain links TRBV5-4 with TRBJ2-5, with TRBD1 matching 9 bases. The assigned J gene may be wrong: the sequence end matches TRBJ2-7 better. The V gene's germline CDR1 is SGHNT and CDR2 YYREEE (reference sequence). The CDR3 has 15 residues. The CDR3 DNA sequence: TGTGCCAGCAGCATGGGGGGACAGGGTTACTACGAGCAGTACTTC. It translates to CASSMGGQGYYEQYF.

The V and J genes are TRBV5-1 and TRBJ2-7; TRBD1 is a possible D gene (5 bases). CDR3 length equals 15 residues. Trimming left V 4 bases short and J 7 bases short, with 21 bases between. CDR1 is SGHRS and CDR2 is YFSETQ in the germline V gene. The CDR3 DNA follows: TGCGCCAGCAGCCGCGACAGAAACCCTTACGAGGAGCAGTACTTC. The encoded protein is CASSRDRNPYEEQYF. The full variable domain, with the rest looked up from reference TRBV5-1 and TRBJ2-7, is KAGVTQTPRYLIKTRGQQVTLSCSPISGHRSVSWYQQTPGQGLQFLFEYFSETQRNKGNFPGRFSGRQFSNSRSEMNVSTLELGDSALYLCASSRDRNPYEEQYFGPGTRLTVT.